These 11 T cell receptor beta chains were all obtained from the same sample, sequenced in a study of cytomegalovirus exposure and HLA in healthy donors (dated by TCRdb to 2016 to 2017). The library was built by means of the immunoSEQ multiplex PCR assay. A mixture of 60 forward primers for TCR Vbeta segments and 13 reverse primers for TCR Jbeta segments was used in the multiplex PCR. TCRdb mirrors the immuneACCESS table, restricted to in-frame sequences. Some clones are absent from its copies; in checked studies, under half trace to an unresolved V gene, and the reason for the others is unknown. The sample table holds 200,000 to 250,000 clones, of which about two thirds were seen once. 2% to 3% of the sample lies in the top ten. The sequenced sample consisted of PBMCs. All receptors come from a man aged 35 to 55 in good health and CMV-seropositive.

CDR3 amino acids: CASSFEVEQFF. The DNA for the CDR3 is TGTGCCAGCAGCTTCGAGGTTGAGCAGTTCTTC. This rearrangement joins TRBV7-9 to TRBJ2-1; D remains ambiguous. The V gene lost 3 bases and the J gene lost 9 bases, with 6 bases spanning the gap. Germline-derived CDR1 and CDR2 are SEHNR and FQNEAQ (reference sequence). The CDR3 totals 11 residues.

The chain links TRBV4-3 to TRBJ1-2; D may be TRBD1 (5 bases). The V gene lost 5 bases and the J gene lost 9 bases, with 16 bases spanning the gap. Germline V gives CDR1 LGHNA, CDR2 YSLEER. CDR3 length: 13 residues. The CDR3 sequence is CASSYDTDSSYTF. CDR3 in DNA: TGCGCCAGCAGCTACGACACCGACAGCAGCTACACCTTC.

The chain uses TRBV29-1 and TRBJ2-7; 8 bases match TRBD2. Per germline, CDR1 SQVTM and CDR2 ANQGSEA. The CDR3 runs to 12 residues. In DNA form, the CDR3 reads TGCAGTTCGGGGGGGGGCCTCTACGAGCAGTACTTC. As protein: CSSGGGLYEQYF.

The chain couples TRBV5-4 to TRBJ1-6; perhaps TRBD1 as D (5 bases). Germline loops: CDR1 SGHNT, CDR2 YYREEE (reference sequence). V shed 4 bases and J shed 10 bases, with 15 bases lying between them. This CDR3 is built from 14 residues. CDR3 protein: CASSTRVDGSPLHF. CDR3 in DNA: TGTGCCAGCAGCACCAGGGTAGATGGCTCACCCCTCCACTTT.

This clone was seen a few times. The chain uses TRBV5-4 and TRBJ2-6, with D hard to call. The CDR3 is made up of 17 amino acids. CDR1 and CDR2 from the germline V gene are SGHNT and YYREEE (reference sequence). With 1 base removed from V and 1 base from J, the gap between germline ends came to 12 bases. DNA of the CDR3: TGTGCCAGCAGCTTGAAGGTGGGCTTGTCTGGGGCCAACGTCCTGACTTTC. It specifies CASSLKVGLSGANVLTF.

There are a few counts of this clone. The genes are TRBV6-5 and TRBJ2-5; 8 bases agree with TRBD1. Germline CDR1 and CDR2: MNHEY and SVGAGI. With V trimmed by 8 bases and J by 4 bases, 9 bases remained unmatched. The CDR3 is made up of 14 amino acids. CDR3 nucleotide sequence: TGTGCCAGCGCCCGAGGTACAGGGGGAGAGACCCAGTACTTC. Translating gives CASARGTGGETQYF.

V and J are TRBV13 and TRBJ1-1; possibly TRBD1 for D (6 bases). The V gene's germline CDR1 is PRHDT and CDR2 FYEKMQ (reference sequence). The CDR3 contains 16 residues. Trimming shortened V by 6 bases and J by 1 base, and 18 bases separated the two germline ends. The CDR3 nucleotides are TGTGCCAGCAGTCTCCAGGGAAGGGGGAGGAACACTGAAGCTTTCTTT. Its protein product is CASSLQGRGRNTEAFF.

In its sample, this clone was seen a few times. This sequence joins TRBV6-7 and TRBJ1-4; D remains unclear. TRBV6-7 is recorded as an ORF, its role being uncertain. Trimming took 6 bases from V and 0 from J, leaving 14 bases between them. CDR3 length equals 16 residues. CDR3 amino acids: CASRNQAGTTNEKLFF. CDR3 nucleotides: TGTGCCAGCAGAAATCAGGCTGGCACAACTAATGAAAAACTGTTTTTT.

The V call is TRBV6-5, the J call TRBJ2-1; 10 bases fit TRBD2. Germline V gene sequence: CDR1 MNHEY, CDR2 SVGAGI. This CDR3 has 15 residues. The V segment lost 7 bases and the J segment 10 bases; nucleotides outside the gene matches: 13. The DNA of the CDR3 is TGTGCCAGCATCCCTGGAGCGGGGGGGCTTAAAGAGCAGTTCTTC. Translation gives CASIPGAGGLKEQFF.

V is TRBV5-1 and J is TRBJ2-3; 7 bases agree with TRBD1. CDR1 SGHRS and CDR2 YFSETQ come from the germline V gene. This CDR3 is 16 amino acids long. V shed 0 bases, J shed 3 bases, and the junction held 7 bases outside the gene matches. The CDR3: CASSLVGGQATDTQYF. CDR3 DNA sequence: TGCGCCAGCAGCTTGGTAGGGGGCCAAGCGACAGATACGCAGTATTTT.

The chain couples TRBV20-1 to TRBJ2-7; D is possibly TRBD1 (5 bases). CDR3 length equals 11 residues. V lost 6 bases and J 6 bases, leaving 12 bases between the germline ends. CDR1 is DFQATT, CDR2 SNEGSKA, per germline (reference sequence). The CDR3 DNA follows: TGCAGTGCCACCCGACAGTCCGAGCAGTACTTC. Translation gives CSATRQSEQYF.